These 11 T cell receptor beta chains share one sample of origin, sequenced in a study of blood T cell repertoires in COVID-19. Measured with immunoSEQ multiplex PCR; TCRdb has only the in-frame clones, and not every one. The sample shows about 110,000 clones, around four fifths of them seen only once. Material: peripheral blood. These receptor sequences come from a woman aged 55-69 years with acute or convalescent COVID-19.

The chain employs TRBV6-5 and TRBJ1-3; no definite D call. This CDR3 spans 12 amino acids. Germline assignment: CDR1 MNHEY and CDR2 SVGAGI. Trimming took 6 bases from V and 6 from J, leaving 9 bases between them. The DNA of the CDR3 is TGTGCCAGCAGGCCCCAGGAAAACACCATATATTTT. It translates to CASRPQENTIYF.

CDR3 residues: CASSYSIAVTYEQYF. In DNA, the CDR3 is TGTGCCAGCAGTTACTCGATTGCGGTAACCTACGAGCAGTACTTC. The V and J genes are TRBV6-5 and TRBJ2-7; unclear D gene. Germline CDR1 MNHEY, CDR2 SVGAGI. V was pared by 0 bases and J by 2 bases, with 11 bases between. The CDR3 is 15 residues long.

This rearrangement joins TRBV24-1 to TRBJ1-1; possible D gene TRBD1, 6 bases. Germline lookup yields CDR1 KGHDR and CDR2 SFDVKD. Trimming took 8 bases from V and 3 from J, leaving 12 bases between them. The length of the CDR3 is 13 residues. CDR3 region: CATTDRFYTEAFF. The CDR3 DNA follows: TGTGCCACCACCGACAGGTTCTACACTGAAGCTTTCTTT.

The rearrangement uses TRBV7-9 and TRBJ2-3; 8 nucleotides agree with TRBD2. The CDR3 sequence is 17 residues long. Germline CDR1 reads SEHNR; CDR2 reads FQNEAQ (reference sequence). V shed 0 bases and J 2 bases; nucleotides not matched to a gene: 7. DNA of the CDR3: TGTGCCAGCAGCTTAGCACGTCCAGCGGGGGACACAGATACGCAGTATTTT. Its translation is CASSLARPAGDTDTQYF.

This chain uses TRBV28 with TRBJ1-4; 9 positions match TRBD1. Germline CDR1 and CDR2: MDHEN and SYDVKM. The CDR3 loop spans 14 amino acids. Germline trimming cut 8 bases from V and 8 bases from J; bases unmatched to any gene: 9. In nucleotides, the CDR3 is TGTGCCAGCGGGGGACAGGGAGTAAGGGAAAAACTGTTTTTT. It yields the protein CASGGQGVREKLFF.

The rearrangement joins TRBV11-2 to TRBJ1-2; a weak D match, TRBD1 (6 bases). The V end lost 2 bases, the J end lost 7 bases, and 17 bases lay between the germline ends. CDR1 and CDR2 from the germline V gene are SGHAT and FQNNGV. The CDR3 sequence is 15 residues long. The CDR3 is CASSLLPDSKLGYTF. The CDR3, as DNA: TGTGCCAGCAGCTTACTCCCGGACAGCAAACTTGGCTACACCTTC.

This clone was seen only once. The V call is TRBV29-1, the J call TRBJ2-3; TRBD2 agrees at 12 bases. CDR1 and CDR2 from the germline V gene are SQVTM and ANQGSEA. V was clipped by 6 bases and J by 3 bases; unmatched bases: 10. The CDR3 consists of 16 residues. CDR3 nucleotide sequence: TGCAGCGTCCCCCTAGCGGGAGGGCCAGGTACAGATACGCAGTATTTT. Translated: CSVPLAGGPGTDTQYF.

The chain carries TRBV6-5 and TRBJ2-7, with D possibly matching TRBD2 (5 bases). Trimming pared 6 bases from V and 5 bases from J, leaving 17 bases between. The CDR3 runs to 14 residues. Germline CDR1 is MNHEY and CDR2 is SVGAGI. The CDR3 nucleotides are TGTGCCAGCAGCCGCTCCGGGATAAAGCACGAGCAGTACTTC. This encodes CASSRSGIKHEQYF.

The chain employs TRBV6-5 and TRBJ1-1, with D unclear. The germline V gene has CDR1 MNHEY and CDR2 SVGAGI. The CDR3 extends over 12 amino acids. Between the trimmed V and J ends, which lost 11 bases and 1 base, there was a span of 11 bases. In nucleotides, the CDR3 is TGTGCCTCCCGCGAGGGGAACACTGAAGCTTTCTTT. It specifies CASREGNTEAFF.

The chain joins TRBV7-9 to TRBJ1-4; D possibly corresponds to TRBD1 (5 bases). The V gene's germline CDR1 is SEHNR and CDR2 FQNEAQ (reference sequence). V lost 10 bases, J lost 7 bases, and 16 bases lay in between. This CDR3 comprises 13 residues. Here the CDR3 reads CATLSGISEKLFF. The CDR3 DNA sequence: TGTGCCACCCTCTCAGGGATCAGTGAAAAACTGTTTTTT. The full variable domain, completed using reference TRBV7-9 and TRBJ1-4, is DTGVSQNPRHKITKRGQNVTFRCDPISEHNRLYWYRQTLGQGPEFLTYFQNEAQLEKSRLLSDRFSAERPKGSFSTLEIQRTEQGDSAMYLCATLSGISEKLFFGSGTQLSVL.

The J gene is TRBJ1-4, the V gene TRBV12-3 or TRBV12-4; D is undetermined. Trimming removed 3 bases from V and 10 bases from J, with 12 bases in between. The CDR3 spans 13 residues. CDR3 sequence reads: CASSFSPPLKLFF. In nucleotides, the CDR3 is TGTGCCAGCAGTTTTTCTCCCCCTTTAAAACTGTTTTTT.